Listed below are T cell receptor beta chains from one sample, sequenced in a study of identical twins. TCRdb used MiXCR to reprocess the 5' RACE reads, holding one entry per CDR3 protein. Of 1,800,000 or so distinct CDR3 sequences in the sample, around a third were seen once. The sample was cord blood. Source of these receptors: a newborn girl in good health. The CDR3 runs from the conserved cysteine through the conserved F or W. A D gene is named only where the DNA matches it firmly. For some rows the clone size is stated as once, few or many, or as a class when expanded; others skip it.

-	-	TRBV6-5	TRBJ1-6	CASSYSDKYSPLHF	TGTGCCAGCAGTTACTCGGACAAGTATTCACCCCTCCACTTT
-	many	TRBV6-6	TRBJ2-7	CASSYPSRDLDDEQYF	TGTGCCAGCAGTTACCCCTCCAGGGACTTGGACGACGAGCAGTACTTC
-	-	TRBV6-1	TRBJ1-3	CASTKNSGNTIYF	TGTGCCAGCACAAAAAACTCTGGAAACACCATATATTTT
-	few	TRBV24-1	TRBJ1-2	CATRGGEENYGYTF	TGTGCCACAAGGGGCGGGGAAGAGAACTATGGCTACACCTTC
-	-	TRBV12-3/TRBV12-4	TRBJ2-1	CASSPRRQGRGNEQFF	TGTGCCAGCAGTCCTCGGCGCCAGGGCCGTGGGAATGAGCAGTTCTTC
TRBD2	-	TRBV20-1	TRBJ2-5	CSARDLKRGSQTQYF	TGCAGTGCTAGAGATCTCAAGCGGGGGAGCCAGACCCAGTACTTC
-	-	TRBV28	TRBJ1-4	CASSPPGEGGEKLFF	TGTGCCAGCAGTCCCCCGGGCGAGGGGGGTGAAAAACTGTTTTTT
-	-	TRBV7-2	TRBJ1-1	CASSPGIRNTEAFF	TGTGCCAGCAGCCCCGGTATTAGGAACACTGAAGCTTTCTTT
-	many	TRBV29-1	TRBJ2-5	CSVDPGPETQYF	TGCAGCGTTGATCCAGGGCCAGAGACCCAGTACTTC
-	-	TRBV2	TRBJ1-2	CASSEDPGLANYGYTF	TGTGCCAGCAGTGAAGACCCCGGCTTAGCTAACTATGGCTACACCTTC
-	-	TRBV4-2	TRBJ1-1	CASGSTGLWNTEAFF	TGTGCCAGCGGGTCGACAGGTCTTTGGAACACTGAAGCTTTCTTT
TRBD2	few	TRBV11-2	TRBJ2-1	CASSLVKGLAGYNEQFF	TGTGCCAGCAGCTTAGTAAAGGGACTAGCGGGGTACAATGAGCAGTTCTTC
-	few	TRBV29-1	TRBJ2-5	CSVGRGVETQYF	TGCAGCGTTGGAAGGGGGGTAGAGACCCAGTACTTC
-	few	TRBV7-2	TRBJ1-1	CASSLGGRGYTEAFF	TGTGCCAGCAGCTTAGGAGGCAGGGGTTACACTGAAGCTTTCTTT
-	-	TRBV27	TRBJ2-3	CASNSSPGSTDTQYF	TGTGCCAGCAATTCATCGCCAGGTAGCACAGATACGCAGTATTTT
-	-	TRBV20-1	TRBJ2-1	CSALLAWRNNEQFF	TGCAGTGCACTACTAGCATGGCGTAACAATGAGCAGTTCTTC
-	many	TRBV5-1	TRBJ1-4	CASSLQGPNEKLFF	TGTGCCAGCAGTTTACAGGGACCGAATGAAAAACTGTTTTTT